This paragraph covers one TCR beta chain sequence. Its cognate antigen is unknown. This sample was taken from a study of cytomegalovirus exposure and HLA in healthy donors. Looking at the study overall: Unique TCR beta sequences numbering around 110 million came from about 179 million T cells in an earlier analysis.

The trim removed 10 bases at V and 6 bases at J, leaving 8 bases unmatched. This CDR3 contains 12 residues. CDR1 is ENHRY and CDR2 is SYGVKD in the germline V gene. Use of 60 Vbeta and 13 Jbeta primers characterized the PCR. Method: immunoSEQ multiplex PCR; TCRdb's copy keeps in-frame clones and lacks some. The repertoire includes fewer than 150,000 clones, roughly three quarters of them detected once, and about 2.2% sits in the top ten. General study results and limits: Clonal expansion was found to be greater in HLA-associated TCR beta chains than in equally common others in a later analysis. In a later analysis, specific HLA alleles were associated with 15,000 to 20,000 TCR beta sequences at a 0.05 false discovery rate. TRBV6-2, TRBV6-3 and some other V segments were excluded as indistinguishable.

The TCR originated in a young man in good health and CMV-seronegative. V and J are TRBV10-3 and TRBJ2-7; TRBD1 matches 8 bases. The sample taken for sequencing was PBMCs. The CDR3 sequence: CATAGQGLEQYF. CDR3 sequence (DNA): TGTGCCACCGCCGGACAGGGACTCGAGCAGTACTTC.